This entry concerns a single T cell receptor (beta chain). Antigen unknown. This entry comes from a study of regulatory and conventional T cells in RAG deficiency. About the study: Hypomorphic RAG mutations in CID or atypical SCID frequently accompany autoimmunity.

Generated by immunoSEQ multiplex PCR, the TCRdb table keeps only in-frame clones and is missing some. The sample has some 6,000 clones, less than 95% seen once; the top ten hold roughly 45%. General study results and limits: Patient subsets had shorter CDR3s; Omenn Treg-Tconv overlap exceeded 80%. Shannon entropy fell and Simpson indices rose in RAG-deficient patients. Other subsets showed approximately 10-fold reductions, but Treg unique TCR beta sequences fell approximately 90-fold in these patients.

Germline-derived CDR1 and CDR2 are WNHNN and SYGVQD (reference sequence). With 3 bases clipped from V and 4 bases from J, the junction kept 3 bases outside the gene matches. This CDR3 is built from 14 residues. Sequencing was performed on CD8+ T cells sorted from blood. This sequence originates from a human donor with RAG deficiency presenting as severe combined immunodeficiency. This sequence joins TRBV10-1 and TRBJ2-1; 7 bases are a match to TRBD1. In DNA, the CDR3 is TGCGCCAGCAGTGAAACAGGGGTTTACAATGAGCAGTTCTTC. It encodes CASSETGVYNEQFF.